This T cell receptor (beta chain) was sequenced in a study of T-cell memory formation after mild COVID-19 (dated by TCRdb to 2020 to 2023). Background on the whole study: TCR sequence clusters from the two donors were largely donor specific. T-cell clones expanding and contracting after mild COVID-19 in a couple of donors were tracked by longitudinal TCRalpha and TCRbeta repertoire sequencing. Two young, previously healthy adult volunteers made up the cohort, one male and one female. Summary of the overall study and its limitations: From day 15 to 85, contracting clones showed balanced CD4/CD8 phenotypes, whereas a second wave of clones that expanded from day 15 to 37 leaned towards CD4+. Contracting CD4+ clones were found mainly in CM and EM memory subsets, while CD8+ clones were enriched in EMRA. Only two mild cases were covered by the study, and larger cohorts that include severe cases with pre-infection samples were considered necessary. Whether the second-wave clones peaking on day 37 were SARS-CoV-2 specific was not confirmed. Some responding clones were detected in pre-infection memory, which suggested that pre-existing cross-reactive memory T cells had joined the SARS-CoV-2 response.

The sample was run on an Illumina NovaSeq 6000. TCRalpha and TCRbeta cDNA libraries were constructed by 5'RACE with constant-segment primers, with sample barcodes and unique molecular identifiers being introduced. RNA was extracted from every sample with Trizol reagent. Libraries were amplified in two PCR steps, with a second sample barcode and Illumina TruSeq adapters added in the second step. Libraries were sequenced on an Illumina NovaSeq with 2 x 150 bp paired-end reads. Under the source paper's analysis protocol: Demultiplexing of reads and collapsing into UMI-guided consensus sequences were performed with migec v1.2.7. Using mixcr v2.1.11, UMI consensuses were aligned to TRA and TRB V and J templates and then assembled into clonotypes. A clonotype was counted as expanded or contracted only if both edgeR and NoisET called the change significant, with noise models trained on biological replicates. For edgeR calls, the thresholds were a false discovery rate-adjusted p below 0.01 and a log2 fold-change of 1. As an exploratory analysis of dynamics, PCA with hierarchical clustering was applied to max-normalized trajectories of the 1000 most abundant clonotypes. Separately sequenced CD4+ and CD8+ repertoires were used to assign a CD4 or CD8 phenotype to each responding clone. Clones were called with MiXCR by TCRdb after fastp trimmed the public reads at Q25, and only in-frame beta chains were retained. Identical CDR3 proteins give one entry, which carries the most common genes and DNA. The V and J calls were not made by the authors but by TCRdb's processing. This sample holds around 200,000 distinct CDR3 sequences; around 30% were observed only once. The top ten clones comprise about an eighth of the sample.

This clonotype has more than one count but fewer than ten. The antigen it recognizes is unknown. Base-call qualities are not available, and no considerably larger clone is one nucleotide away. Ficoll-Paque density gradient centrifugation was the method used to isolate PBMCs. The receptor's source is an adult woman who had mild COVID-19 (a few samples of this study predate the infection). The sample titles of this study are shuffled in the database, so cell type and time point are left out; the donor was told from shared clones. The sample comprised PBMCs or a T cell subset sorted from them (not recorded which).

The CDR3 region reads CASILQGAGDTQYF. The DNA sequence is TGTGCCAGCATCCTACAGGGGGCAGGAGATACGCAGTATTTT. The chain couples TRBV6-1 to TRBJ2-3; TRBD1 aligns with 9 central bases. From cysteine to phenylalanine, the CDR3 is 14 amino acids long. The only DNA kept is the CDR3, 42 bases in frame from the first base. Per the germline V gene, MNHNS is the CDR1 and SASEGT is the CDR2. Compared with germline, V lacks 7 bases and J lacks 5 bases; bases without a gene match: 7.